Listed here are 25 T cell receptor beta chains from one sample, sequenced in a study of blood T cell repertoires in COVID-19. Produced via immunoSEQ multiplex PCR; TCRdb's table is partial and in-frame only. The sample records over 95,000 clones, 75% to 90% being singletons. The specimen was peripheral blood. The receptors were sampled from a human donor with acute or convalescent COVID-19. The donor label of this sample is uncertain.

This rearrangement joins TRBV7-8 to TRBJ2-1; the D gene is possibly TRBD1 (6 bases). Germline V gene sequence: CDR1 SGHVS, CDR2 FQNEAQ. The CDR3 length is 18 residues. Trimming removed 3 bases at V and 3 bases at J, with 21 bases between. Written as DNA, the CDR3 is TGTGCCAGCAGCTTGATATCGACAGGACCCTTCCTCTACAATGAGCAGTTCTTC. It yields the protein CASSLISTGPFLYNEQFF.

The chain employs TRBV7-6 and TRBJ2-1; possible D gene TRBD1, 6 bases. From germline, CDR1 is SGHVS and CDR2 FNYEAQ. V was trimmed by 1 base and J by 10 bases, leaving 8 bases between them. The CDR3 loop spans 12 amino acids. CDR3 sequence: CASSLGGREQFF. The DNA of the CDR3 is TGTGCCAGCAGCTTAGGGGGGCGAGAGCAGTTCTTC.

The chain joins TRBV6-5 to TRBJ2-5; no firm D call. Trimming took off 4 bases at V and 5 bases at J, with 11 bases between the two ends. The CDR3 extends over 13 amino acids. The V gene's germline CDR1 is MNHEY and CDR2 SVGAGI. CDR3 sequence (DNA): TGTGCCAGCAGTTTGCTCCTTCGGGAGACCCAGTACTTC. Translation gives CASSLLLRETQYF.

This chain joins TRBV6-5 and TRBJ2-5, with TRBD2 matching 8 bases. CDR3 length: 14 amino acids. The germline V gene has CDR1 MNHEY and CDR2 SVGAGI. Losses at the gene ends were 7 bases for V and 0 bases for J; bases not matched to a gene: 4. The DNA for the CDR3 is TGTGCCAGCAACGGACTAGCTCACCAAGAGACCCAGTACTTC. It specifies CASNGLAHQETQYF.

This clone was counted only a few times. The rearrangement uses TRBV28 and TRBJ1-2, with D maybe TRBD1 (5 bases). Germline CDR1 and CDR2: MDHEN and SYDVKM. The CDR3 contains 18 residues. V was shortened by 3 bases and J by 9 bases, with 29 bases between the two germline ends. CDR3 residues: CASSFWTVFGQGEGSYTF. In DNA form, the CDR3 reads TGTGCCAGCAGTTTTTGGACGGTTTTCGGGCAGGGTGAAGGGAGCTACACCTTC.

V is TRBV28 and J is TRBJ2-2; 7 nucleotides match TRBD2. The CDR3 loop spans 14 amino acids. Germline V lookup: CDR1 MDHEN, CDR2 SYDVKM. With V trimmed by 6 bases and J by 1 base, 2 bases remained unmatched. The CDR3: CASRPSGNTGELFF. DNA for the CDR3: TGTGCCAGCAGGCCTAGCGGGAACACCGGGGAGCTGTTTTTT.

This chain uses TRBV10-3 with TRBJ2-1, with TRBD1 matching 7 bases. This CDR3 has 15 amino acids. V was clipped by 5 bases and J by 5 bases; unmatched bases: 9. The germline V gene has CDR1 ENHRY and CDR2 SYGVKD. CDR3 sequence: CAISFTGQTNNEQFF. The CDR3 bases are TGTGCCATCAGTTTCACGGGACAGACAAACAATGAGCAGTTCTTC.

The genes are TRBV19 and TRBJ1-2; maybe TRBD1 (6 bases). V was clipped by 0 bases and J by 6 bases, with 17 bases between them. Looked up from germline, CDR1 is LNHDA and CDR2 is SQIVND (reference sequence). This CDR3 spans 16 amino acids. In nucleotides, the CDR3 is TGTGCCAGTAGTATAGAAACAGGGCCGCCGGGGAATGGCTACACCTTC. It specifies CASSIETGPPGNGYTF.

The J gene is TRBJ1-2, the V gene TRBV19; D is undetermined. The CDR3 extends over 12 amino acids. Looked up from germline, CDR1 is LNHDA and CDR2 is SQIVND (reference sequence). The V gene lost 6 bases and the J gene lost 0 bases, with 5 bases spanning the gap. CDR3 sequence reads: CASSRANYGYTF. CDR3 bases: TGTGCCAGTAGCCGTGCTAACTATGGCTACACCTTC.

The chain links TRBV5-6 to TRBJ1-2; D is possibly TRBD1 (6 bases). This CDR3 comprises 13 residues. V dropped 2 bases and J dropped 2 bases, with 7 bases sitting between them. CDR1 is SGHDT, CDR2 YYEEEE, per germline. The CDR3 nucleotides read TGTGCCAGCAGCTTAAGGGGGAACTATGGCTACACCTTC. It codes for CASSLRGNYGYTF.

V gene TRBV21-1 combines with J gene TRBJ2-7; no DNA check was done on the table's D call, TRBD2. TRBV21-1 constitutes a pseudogene. The CDR3 covers 17 residues. The CDR3 DNA follows: TGTGCCAGCAGCAAAGGTCTTGGGACTAGCGGGAAGAACGAGCAGTACTTC. It yields the protein CASSKGLGTSGKNEQYF.

The chain is built from TRBV7-9 and TRBJ2-5; D is possibly TRBD2 (7 bases). CDR1 is SEHNR, CDR2 FQNEAQ, per germline (reference sequence). The CDR3 totals 16 residues. Trimming left V 5 bases short and J 5 bases short, with 21 bases between. The CDR3 DNA reads TGTGCCAGCAGCAAGCCGCGCGGGGGCGGGTGGGAGACCCAGTACTTC. It codes for CASSKPRGGGWETQYF.

A word on this clone: The same CDR3 arises from other DNA sequences in this sample as well. The chain couples TRBV3-1 (or the pseudogene TRBV3-2) to TRBJ1-1; D is possibly TRBD1 (6 bases). The V end lost 1 base, the J end lost 4 bases, and 7 bases lay between the germline ends. This CDR3 has 13 residues. Germline CDR1 and CDR2: LGHDT and YNNKEL (reference sequence). The CDR3 spells CASSQGGGTEAFF. The CDR3 coding sequence is TGTGCCAGCAGCCAAGGAGGGGGCACTGAAGCTTTCTTT.

Points on this clone: The same CDR3 can be traced to other DNA sequences in this sample. The rearrangement links TRBV19 to TRBJ1-2, with 8 bases aligning to TRBD1. CDR1 is LNHDA, CDR2 SQIVND, per germline (reference sequence). J gave up 4 bases and V 6 bases, and 7 bases lay outside the gene matches. This CDR3 spans 14 amino acids. The CDR3 loop is CASRDRDRGYGYTF. In nucleotides, the CDR3 is TGTGCCAGTAGGGACAGGGACCGAGGCTATGGCTACACCTTC.

V gene TRBV18 combines with J gene TRBJ2-3; TRBD1 might be the D (6 bases). CDR1 and CDR2 (germline): KGHSH, LQKENI. The ends were cut back, 2 bases at V and 4 bases at J, with 10 bases in the middle. This CDR3 has 14 residues. The CDR3 loop is CASSPTGNADTQYF. CDR3 nucleotides: TGTGCCAGCTCACCAACAGGGAACGCAGATACGCAGTATTTT. Together with reference TRBV18 and TRBJ2-3, the CDR3 gives the full variable domain: NAGVMQNPRHLVRRRGQEARLRCSPMKGHSHVYWYRQLPEEGLKFMVYLQKENIIDESGMPKERFSAEFPKEGPSILRIQQVVRGDSAAYFCASSPTGNADTQYFGPGTRLTVL.

V usage is TRBV29-1 and J usage is TRBJ2-3; 11 positions match TRBD2. CDR1 and CDR2 (germline): SQVTM, ANQGSEA. With 4 bases clipped from V and 5 bases from J, the junction kept 17 bases outside the gene matches. The length of the CDR3 is 18 residues. CDR3 coding DNA: TGCAGCGTTGTAGGTCTAGCGGGAGGCGGAGGGGGAGGAGATACGCAGTATTTT. Amino acid sequence: CSVVGLAGGGGGGDTQYF.

The gene calls are TRBV2 and TRBJ1-2; TRBD1 matches at 9 bases. V lost 6 bases to trimming and J lost 5 bases; unmatched junction nucleotides: 7. CDR3 size: 14 residues. CDR1 SNHLY and CDR2 FYNNEI come from the germline V gene. CDR3 coding DNA: TGTGCCAGCAGGGAGACAGGGGGAGGTTATGGCTACACCTTC. Protein product: CASRETGGGYGYTF.

V and J are TRBV6-2 or TRBV6-3 and TRBJ2-3, with D tentatively TRBD2 (5 bases). The germline CDR1 and CDR2 sequences are MNHEY and SVGEGT. CDR3 length equals 13 residues. Trimming pared 2 bases from V and 8 bases from J, leaving 11 bases between. Here the CDR3 DNA reads TGTGCCAGCAGTTACGACCCCGGAGGTACGCAGTATTTT. This encodes CASSYDPGGTQYF.

This chain connects TRBV5-3 to TRBJ1-4; 8 bases align to TRBD1. TRBV5-3 is treated as an ORF (open reading frame) with a function not yet certain. V lost 5 bases to trimming and J lost 3 bases; unmatched junction nucleotides: 6. The CDR3 contains 15 residues. CDR3 sequence: CARRARGQANEKLFF. Here the CDR3 DNA reads TGTGCCAGAAGAGCCAGGGGGCAGGCTAATGAAAAACTGTTTTTT.

CDR3: CASSQSDRVVHEQYF. The CDR3 DNA reads TGTGCCAGCAGCCAGTCAGACAGGGTAGTACACGAGCAGTACTTC. The chain links TRBV14 to TRBJ2-7; TRBD1 aligns across 7 bases. V shed 3 bases, J shed 5 bases, and the junction held 10 bases outside the gene matches. The V gene's germline CDR1 is SGHDN and CDR2 FVKESK. This CDR3 has 15 residues.

The chain combines TRBV19 with TRBJ2-7; no clear D. Germline V gene data show CDR1 as LNHDA and CDR2 as SQIVND (reference sequence). The CDR3 loop spans 11 amino acids. V lost 3 bases and J 2 bases, leaving 2 bases between the germline ends. CDR3 protein: CASSITYEQYF. The CDR3 DNA reads as TGTGCCAGTAGTATCACCTACGAGCAGTACTTC.

In this sample, this clone turned up once. V is TRBV6-4 and J is TRBJ2-1; the match to TRBD1 covers 9 bases. CDR3 size: 14 residues. CDR1 is MRHNA, CDR2 SNTAGT, per germline. The V and J ends lost 3 bases and 7 bases, in that order; junction bases with no gene match: 4. The CDR3 here is CASSEQGAQNEQFF. The CDR3 nucleotides are TGTGCCAGCAGTGAACAGGGGGCGCAGAATGAGCAGTTCTTC.

The chain is built from TRBV6-5 and TRBJ1-6; D unclear. This CDR3 has 16 amino acids. Germline assignment: CDR1 MNHEY and CDR2 SVGAGI. V lost 0 bases and J lost 6, with 12 bases in between. CDR3 protein: CASSYSGSWGNSPLHF. CDR3 coding DNA: TGTGCCAGCAGTTACTCTGGGAGTTGGGGTAATTCACCCCTCCACTTT.

The rearrangement uses TRBV6-5 and TRBJ1-6; TRBD1 might be the D (5 bases). CDR3 size: 14 residues. Trimming cost V 6 bases and J 7 bases, with 13 bases left between them. Per germline, CDR1 MNHEY and CDR2 SVGAGI. CDR3 sequence: CASSGGVGNSPLHF. CDR3 sequence (DNA): TGTGCCAGCAGCGGGGGTGTAGGGAATTCACCCCTCCACTTT.

The CDR3 DNA reads as TGTGCCAGCAGCTTGACCGGACTTACCTACGAGCAGTACTTC. The encoded protein is CASSLTGLTYEQYF. The chain uses TRBV5-5 and TRBJ2-7; D may be TRBD2 (5 bases). Trimming stripped 1 base from V and 2 bases from J, with 10 bases between. Germline V gene data show CDR1 as SGHKS and CDR2 as YYEKEE (reference sequence). This CDR3 comprises 14 residues.